The 2 T cell receptor beta chains in this list originate from one sample, sequenced in a study of T cells after yellow fever vaccination. TCRdb re-analysed the 5' RACE reads in MiXCR, keeping a single row per CDR3 protein. The table records hundreds of thousands of distinct CDR3 sequences, around 10% of them present only once. The source material was PBMCs, sampled on the day of the first yellow fever vaccination. All receptors derive from a man between 18 and 29 years old who received the YFV17D yellow fever vaccine.

The rearrangement uses TRBV5-1 and TRBJ1-3; 8 nucleotides align to TRBD1. CDR1 and CDR2 (germline): SGHRS, YFSETQ. Trimming cost V 7 bases and J 0 bases; bases outside gene matches: 3. The CDR3 length is 14 residues. This CDR3 reads CASWDRSSGNTIYF. CDR3 in DNA: TGCGCCAGCTGGGACAGGTCCTCTGGAAACACCATATATTTT.

This clonotype was observed a few times. J is TRBJ1-2 and V is TRBV6-1, with a tentative D call TRBD1 (6 bases). Trimming stripped 8 bases from V and 4 bases from J, with 14 bases between. This CDR3 has 13 amino acids. Per the germline V gene, CDR1 is MNHNS and CDR2 is SASEGT. This CDR3 reads CASRLTGTYGYTF. CDR3 in DNA: TGTGCCAGCCGATTAACAGGGACCTATGGCTACACCTTC.